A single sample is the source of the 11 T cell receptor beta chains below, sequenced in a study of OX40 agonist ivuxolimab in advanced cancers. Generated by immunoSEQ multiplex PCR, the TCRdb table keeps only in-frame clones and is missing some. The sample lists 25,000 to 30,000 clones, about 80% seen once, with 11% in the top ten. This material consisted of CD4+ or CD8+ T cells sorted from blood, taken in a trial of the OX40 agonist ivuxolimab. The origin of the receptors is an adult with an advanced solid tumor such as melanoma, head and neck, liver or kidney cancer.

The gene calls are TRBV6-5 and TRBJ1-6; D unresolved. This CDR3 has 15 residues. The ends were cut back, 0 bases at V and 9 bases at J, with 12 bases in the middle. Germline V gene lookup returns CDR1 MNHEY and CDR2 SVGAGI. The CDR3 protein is CASSYSRGSTSPLHF. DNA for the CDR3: TGTGCCAGCAGTTACTCCCGCGGGTCAACTTCACCCCTCCACTTT.

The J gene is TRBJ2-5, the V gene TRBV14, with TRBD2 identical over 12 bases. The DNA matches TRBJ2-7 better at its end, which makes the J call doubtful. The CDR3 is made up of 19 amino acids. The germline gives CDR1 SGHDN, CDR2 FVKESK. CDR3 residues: CASSQTPGLAGRSSYEQYF. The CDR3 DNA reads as TGTGCCAGCAGCCAGACGCCAGGACTAGCGGGGAGGAGCTCCTACGAGCAGTACTTC.

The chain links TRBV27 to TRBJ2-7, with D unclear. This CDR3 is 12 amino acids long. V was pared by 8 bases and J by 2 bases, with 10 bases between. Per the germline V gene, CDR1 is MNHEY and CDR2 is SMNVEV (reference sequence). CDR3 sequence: CASGPGTYEQYF. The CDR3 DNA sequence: TGTGCCAGCGGGCCGGGTACCTACGAGCAGTACTTC.

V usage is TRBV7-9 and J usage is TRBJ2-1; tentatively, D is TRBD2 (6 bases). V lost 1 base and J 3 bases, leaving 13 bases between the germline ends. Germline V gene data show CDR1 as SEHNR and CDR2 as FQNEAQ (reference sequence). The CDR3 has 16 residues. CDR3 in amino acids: CASSLGGREIYNEQFF. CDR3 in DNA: TGTGCCAGCAGCTTAGGCGGACGGGAGATCTACAATGAGCAGTTCTTC.

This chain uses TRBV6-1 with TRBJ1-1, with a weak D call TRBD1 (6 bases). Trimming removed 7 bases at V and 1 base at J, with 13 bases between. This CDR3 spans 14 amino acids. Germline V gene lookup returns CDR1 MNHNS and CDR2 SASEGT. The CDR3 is CASMKGGRNTEAFF. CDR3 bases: TGTGCCAGCATGAAGGGGGGGCGGAACACTGAAGCTTTCTTT.

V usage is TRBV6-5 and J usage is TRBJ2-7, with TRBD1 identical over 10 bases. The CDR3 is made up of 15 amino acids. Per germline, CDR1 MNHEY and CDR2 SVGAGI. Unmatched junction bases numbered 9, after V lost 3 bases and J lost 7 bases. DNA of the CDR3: TGTGCCAGCAGTTATGTTGGGACAGGGGTGGGGGAGCAGTACTTC. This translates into CASSYVGTGVGEQYF.

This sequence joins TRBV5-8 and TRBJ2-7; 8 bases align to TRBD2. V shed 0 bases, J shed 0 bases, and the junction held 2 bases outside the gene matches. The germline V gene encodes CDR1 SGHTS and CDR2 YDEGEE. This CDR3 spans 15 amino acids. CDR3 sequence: CASSLGTSNSYEQYF. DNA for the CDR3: TGTGCCAGCAGCTTGGGGACTAGCAACTCCTACGAGCAGTACTTC.

The CDR3 nucleotides read TGTGCCTGGAGTGTACGGGGGTTTCGGGTCGGCGAGCAGTACTTC. Translating it yields CAWSVRGFRVGEQYF. The V call is TRBV30, the J call TRBJ2-7; tentatively, D is TRBD2 (6 bases). This CDR3 is built from 15 residues. Trimming stripped 0 bases from V and 6 bases from J, with 18 bases between. Germline V gene lookup returns CDR1 GTSNPN and CDR2 SVGIG (reference sequence).

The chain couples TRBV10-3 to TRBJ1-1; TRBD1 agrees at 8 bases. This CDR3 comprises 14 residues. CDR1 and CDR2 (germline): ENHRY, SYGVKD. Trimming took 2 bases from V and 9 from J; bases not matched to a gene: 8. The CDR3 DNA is TGTGCCATCAGTGAGCTATCGACAGGGGATCAAGCTTTCTTT. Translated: CAISELSTGDQAFF.

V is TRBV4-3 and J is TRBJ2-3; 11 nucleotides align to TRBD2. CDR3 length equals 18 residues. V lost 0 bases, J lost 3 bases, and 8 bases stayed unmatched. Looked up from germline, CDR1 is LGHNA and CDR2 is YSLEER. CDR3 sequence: CASSQEPHPSGGTDTQYF. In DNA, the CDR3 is TGCGCCAGCAGCCAAGAACCCCATCCTAGCGGGGGGACAGATACGCAGTATTTT.

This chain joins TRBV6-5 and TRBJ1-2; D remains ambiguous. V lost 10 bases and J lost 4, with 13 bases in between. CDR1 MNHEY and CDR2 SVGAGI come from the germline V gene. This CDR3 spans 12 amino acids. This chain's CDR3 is CATTSGLYGYTF. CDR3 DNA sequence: TGTGCCACCACTTCGGGCCTCTATGGCTACACCTTC.